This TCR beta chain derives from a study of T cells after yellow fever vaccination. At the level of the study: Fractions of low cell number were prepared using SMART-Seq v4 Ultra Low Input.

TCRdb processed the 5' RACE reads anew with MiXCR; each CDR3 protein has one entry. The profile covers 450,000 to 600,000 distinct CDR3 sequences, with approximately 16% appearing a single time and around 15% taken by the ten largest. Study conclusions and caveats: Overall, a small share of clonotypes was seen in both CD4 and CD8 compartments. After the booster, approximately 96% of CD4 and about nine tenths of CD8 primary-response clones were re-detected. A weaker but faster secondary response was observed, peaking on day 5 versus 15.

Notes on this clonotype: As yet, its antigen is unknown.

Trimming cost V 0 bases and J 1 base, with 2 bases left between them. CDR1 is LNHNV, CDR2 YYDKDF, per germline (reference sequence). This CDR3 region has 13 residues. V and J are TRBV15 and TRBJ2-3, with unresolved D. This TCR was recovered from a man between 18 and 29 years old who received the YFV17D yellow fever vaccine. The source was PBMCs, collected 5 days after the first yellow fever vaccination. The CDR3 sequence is CATSRDRTDTQYF. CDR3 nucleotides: TGTGCCACCAGCAGAGATCGCACAGATACGCAGTATTTT.